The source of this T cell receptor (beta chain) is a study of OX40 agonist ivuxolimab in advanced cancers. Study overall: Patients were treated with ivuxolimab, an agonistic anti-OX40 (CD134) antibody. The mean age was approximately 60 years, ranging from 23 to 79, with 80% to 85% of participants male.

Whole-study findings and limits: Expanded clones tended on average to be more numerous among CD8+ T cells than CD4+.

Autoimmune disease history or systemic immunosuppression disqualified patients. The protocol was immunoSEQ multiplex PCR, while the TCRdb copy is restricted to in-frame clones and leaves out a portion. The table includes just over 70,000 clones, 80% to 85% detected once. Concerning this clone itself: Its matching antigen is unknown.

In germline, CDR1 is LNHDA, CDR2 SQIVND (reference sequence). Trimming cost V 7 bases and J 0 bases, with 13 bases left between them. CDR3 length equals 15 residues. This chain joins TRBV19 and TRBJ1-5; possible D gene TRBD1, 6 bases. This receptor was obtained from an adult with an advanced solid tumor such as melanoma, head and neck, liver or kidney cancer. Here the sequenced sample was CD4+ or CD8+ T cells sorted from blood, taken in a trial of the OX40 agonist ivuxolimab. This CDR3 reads CASTTWGRSNQPQHF. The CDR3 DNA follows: TGTGCCAGTACCACTTGGGGGCGTAGCAATCAGCCCCAGCATTTT.